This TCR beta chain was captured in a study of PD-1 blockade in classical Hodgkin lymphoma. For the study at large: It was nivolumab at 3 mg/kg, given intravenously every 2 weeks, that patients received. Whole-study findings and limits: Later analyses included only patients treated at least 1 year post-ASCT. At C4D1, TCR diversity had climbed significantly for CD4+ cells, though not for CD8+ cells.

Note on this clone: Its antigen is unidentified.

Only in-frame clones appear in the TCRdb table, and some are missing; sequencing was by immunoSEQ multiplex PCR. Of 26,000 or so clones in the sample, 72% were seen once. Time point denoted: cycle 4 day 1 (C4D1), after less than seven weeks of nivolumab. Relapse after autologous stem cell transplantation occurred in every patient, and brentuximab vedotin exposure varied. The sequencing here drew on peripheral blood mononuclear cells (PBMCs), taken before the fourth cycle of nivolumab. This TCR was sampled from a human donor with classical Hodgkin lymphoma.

The CDR3 sequence: CASSFGAQGNTIYF. The CDR3 nucleotides are TGCGCCAGCAGCTTTGGGGCCCAGGGAAACACCATATATTTT. This sequence joins TRBV5-1 and TRBJ1-3; D possibly corresponds to TRBD1 (5 bases). The CDR3 runs to 14 residues. Germline V gene data show CDR1 as SGHRS and CDR2 as YFSETQ. The germline V and J ends were trimmed by 2 bases and 4 bases, with 10 bases remaining between them.